One sample yielded the 24 T cell receptor beta chains listed below, sequenced in a study of beta chain features in type 1 diabetes. The study, taken as a whole, reports: Moderate but significant shortening of TCRB CDR3s was recorded in all four CD4+ subsets from Type 1 diabetes patients.

The whole isolated RNA underwent reverse transcription, so sequencing captured expressed TCRB transcripts. Libraries were prepared by immunoSEQ multiplex PCR; TCRdb keeps only in-frame clonotypes and omits some of them. The sample holds some 700,000 clones, over 10% seen once. These TCRs' antigens remain unknown. Sequencing used naive CD4+ T cells from blood. The receptors come from a man between 18 and 35 years old with type 1 diabetes.

This clone was recorded a few times. The rearrangement links TRBV18 to TRBJ2-7; the D gene is possibly TRBD1 (6 bases). Between the trimmed V and J ends, which lost 6 bases and 4 bases, there was a span of 16 bases. The CDR3 covers 14 residues. CDR1 and CDR2 (germline): KGHSH, LQKENI. The CDR3 spells CASSSSGTQYEQYF. Written as DNA, the CDR3 is TGTGCCAGCTCGTCATCGGGGACACAATACGAGCAGTACTTC.

V gene TRBV11-2 combines with J gene TRBJ1-6; D is ambiguous. CDR1 and CDR2 (germline): SGHAT, FQNNGV. V shed 6 bases and J shed 6 bases, with 12 bases lying between them. This CDR3 comprises 14 residues. Here the CDR3 DNA reads TGTGCCAGCAGTCGCGGGTGGGCTAATTCACCCCTCCACTTT. Translating gives CASSRGWANSPLHF.

The chain links TRBV27 to TRBJ2-7; 8 bases line up with TRBD2. The CDR3 consists of 16 residues. Germline V gene lookup returns CDR1 MNHEY and CDR2 SMNVEV (reference sequence). The V gene end was trimmed by 2 bases and the J gene end by 1 base; junction bases not matched to a gene: 7. The CDR3 spells CASSLRPSGPSYEQYF. Here the CDR3 DNA reads TGTGCCAGCAGTTTACGCCCTAGCGGGCCTTCCTACGAGCAGTACTTC.

The chain joins TRBV6-5 to TRBJ2-7; D is ambiguous. The CDR3 is 14 residues long. Trimming took off 7 bases at V and 3 bases at J, with 16 bases between the two ends. CDR1 MNHEY and CDR2 SVGAGI come from the germline V gene. The CDR3 region is CASTKGIGIYEQYF. CDR3 nucleotide sequence: TGTGCCAGCACCAAGGGCATAGGAATCTACGAGCAGTACTTC.

The chain uses TRBV7-2 and TRBJ1-2, with a weak D call TRBD1 (6 bases). Trimming removed 5 bases at V and 2 bases at J, with 12 bases between. The V gene's germline CDR1 is SGHTA and CDR2 FQGNSA. This CDR3 comprises 14 residues. The chain's CDR3 is CASSPGQMNYGYTF. CDR3 nucleotides: TGTGCCAGCAGCCCCGGACAGATGAACTATGGCTACACCTTC.

This rearrangement joins TRBV6-1 to TRBJ1-4; D is unclear. The CDR3 sequence is 15 residues long. Germline V lookup: CDR1 MNHNS, CDR2 SASEGT. Trimming removed 7 bases from V and 0 bases from J, with 12 bases in between. In DNA, the CDR3 is TGTGCCAGCACCCTAGGTGCCGCAACTAATGAAAAACTGTTTTTT. It specifies CASTLGAATNEKLFF.

This clone has only one observation. Distinct nucleotide sequences in the sample also encode this CDR3. This chain connects TRBV5-1 to TRBJ1-6; D uncertain. This CDR3 region has 13 residues. The ends were cut back, 0 bases at V and 9 bases at J, with 7 bases in the middle. Germline CDR1 reads SGHRS; CDR2 reads YFSETQ. CDR3 DNA sequence: TGCGCCAGCAGCTTGGCCGGACGTTCACCCCTCCACTTT. Translated: CASSLAGRSPLHF.

The chain combines TRBV12-5 with TRBJ2-5; D is perhaps TRBD2 (6 bases). Germline loops: CDR1 LGHNT, CDR2 FRNRAP. V gave up 4 bases and J gave up 5 bases, with 35 bases separating them. The CDR3 runs 21 residues. CDR3 DNA sequence: TGTGCTAGTGGTTCCACCATGCCGACCGGGACTTACATCAAGATCGGGGAGACCCAGTACTTC. Translation: CASGSTMPTGTYIKIGETQYF.

The J gene is TRBJ2-1, the V gene TRBV6-5; 10 nucleotides line up with TRBD2. The CDR3 loop spans 15 amino acids. J was trimmed by 4 bases and V by 4 bases; bases with no gene match: 4. Germline loops: CDR1 MNHEY, CDR2 SVGAGI. CDR3: CASSFRTSGYNEQFF. For the CDR3, the DNA is TGTGCCAGCAGTTTCCGGACTAGCGGATACAATGAGCAGTTCTTC.

This clone has a handful of counts. The J gene is TRBJ2-6, the V gene TRBV30; TRBD1 might be the D (5 bases). There are 18 residues in the CDR3. V lost 0 bases to trimming and J lost 0 bases, with 15 bases between them. Germline CDR1 and CDR2: GTSNPN and SVGIG (reference sequence). The CDR3 DNA follows: TGTGCCTGGAGTGTCAGGGATGGACCCTACTCTGGGGCCAACGTCCTGACTTTC. Protein product: CAWSVRDGPYSGANVLTF.

The V and J genes are TRBV5-6 and TRBJ2-5; D is unclear. V was shortened by 0 bases and J by 1 base, with 16 bases between the two germline ends. Germline V gene data show CDR1 as SGHDT and CDR2 as YYEEEE. The CDR3 loop spans 17 amino acids. The CDR3 DNA is TGTGCCAGCAGCTTGGCCGCAACAGTGGGCCTCCAAGAGACCCAGTACTTC. Encoded protein: CASSLAATVGLQETQYF.

V usage is TRBV5-1 and J usage is TRBJ2-3, with 8 bases identical to TRBD1. The CDR3 covers 14 residues. The junction had 9 bases not matched to a gene; V was cut back by 8 bases and J by 4 bases. The germline gives CDR1 SGHRS, CDR2 YFSETQ. CDR3 in DNA: TGCGCCAGGACTGGACAGGGTGGCGCAGATACGCAGTATTTT. Its protein is CARTGQGGADTQYF.

This clone was seen a handful of times. This chain connects TRBV30 to TRBJ1-5; TRBD1 is a possible D gene (5 bases). The V and J ends lost 7 bases and 2 bases respectively, with 12 bases between them. Germline CDR1 and CDR2: GTSNPN and SVGIG (reference sequence). This CDR3 contains 13 residues. CDR3 sequence: CAYSRDGNQPQHF. CDR3 nucleotide sequence: TGTGCCTATTCACGGGACGGCAATCAGCCCCAGCATTTT.

This clone appeared a few times. The chain recombines TRBV18 with TRBJ2-3, with D perhaps matching TRBD1 (6 bases). This CDR3 is 16 amino acids long. CDR1 is KGHSH, CDR2 LQKENI, per germline. Trimming left V 2 bases short and J 4 bases short, with 16 bases between. CDR3 residues: CASSPATGISADTQYF. The CDR3 DNA is TGTGCCAGCTCACCAGCCACAGGGATATCCGCAGATACGCAGTATTTT.

This clone was detected a few times. Other nucleotide sequences from this sample produce the same CDR3. The chain carries TRBV6-1 and TRBJ1-2, with D possibly matching TRBD1 (5 bases). The V end lost 2 bases, the J end lost 4 bases, and 5 bases lay between the germline ends. This CDR3 has 12 amino acids. Germline lookup yields CDR1 MNHNS and CDR2 SASEGT. The CDR3 DNA reads TGTGCCAGCAGTGAACAGGGCTATGGCTACACCTTC. As protein: CASSEQGYGYTF.

The chain couples TRBV28 to TRBJ1-1, with D perhaps TRBD1 (6 bases). This CDR3 region has 15 residues. V dropped 6 bases and J dropped 4 bases, with 18 bases sitting between them. Germline V CDR1 and CDR2: MDHEN, SYDVKM. In DNA, the CDR3 is TGTGCCAGCAGAGACGCCGGTTCAGGGGTCACTGAAGCTTTCTTT. Its translation is CASRDAGSGVTEAFF.

The chain uses TRBV5-1 and TRBJ2-1, with TRBD1 matching over 10 bases. The CDR3 has 14 amino acids. V lost 3 bases to trimming and J lost 7 bases; unmatched junction nucleotides: 4. From germline, CDR1 is SGHRS and CDR2 YFSETQ. DNA of the CDR3: TGCGCCAGCAGCTATCGGACAGGGGGGAATGAGCAGTTCTTC. Translated, it gives CASSYRTGGNEQFF.

In this sample, this clone turned up a few times. J is TRBJ2-3 and V is TRBV29-1, with D possibly called TRBD1 or TRBD2 (5 bases each). This CDR3 region has 14 residues. The V and J ends lost 1 base and 2 bases respectively, with 10 bases between them. Germline CDR1 reads SQVTM; CDR2 reads ANQGSEA. The chain's CDR3 is CSVEARDPTDTQYF. CDR3 sequence (DNA): TGCAGCGTTGAAGCTAGGGACCCCACAGATACGCAGTATTTT.

CDR3 in amino acids: CASSTMSGTDTQYF. CDR3 in DNA: TGTGCCAGCAGCACTATGAGCGGCACAGATACGCAGTATTTT. This chain links TRBV9 with TRBJ2-3; no firm D call. Trimming left V 4 bases short and J 1 base short, with 10 bases between. Germline V gene sequence: CDR1 SGDLS, CDR2 YYNGEE. This CDR3 has 14 amino acids.

The rearrangement uses TRBV27 and TRBJ2-3; D could derive from TRBD1 or TRBD2 (5 bases each). The V end was cut by 6 bases, the J end by 1 base, with 14 bases between. Germline CDR1 reads MNHEY; CDR2 reads SMNVEV (reference sequence). CDR3 length: 15 residues. CDR3 bases: TGTGCCAGCAGCCCTCCACGGGGCGGCACAGATACGCAGTATTTT. It is translated as CASSPPRGGTDTQYF.

This clone has only a few counts. The chain couples TRBV2 to TRBJ2-5, with D tentatively TRBD2 (5 bases). Germline V gene lookup returns CDR1 SNHLY and CDR2 FYNNEI. The CDR3 is made up of 13 amino acids. V gave up 3 bases and J gave up 5 bases, with 10 bases separating them. The CDR3 loop is CASSDITGETQYF. The CDR3 nucleotides read TGTGCCAGCAGTGATATAACGGGGGAGACCCAGTACTTC.

There are a few counts of this clone. The chain uses TRBV7-3 and TRBJ2-5, with a tentative D call TRBD2 (6 bases). Germline V gene data show CDR1 as SGHTA and CDR2 as FQGTGA. The germline V and J ends were trimmed by 2 bases and 4 bases, with 14 bases remaining between them. There are 15 residues in the CDR3. The CDR3 region is CASSLLPAEGETQYF. The CDR3 DNA sequence: TGTGCCAGCAGCTTACTTCCGGCGGAGGGAGAGACCCAGTACTTC.

There are a few counts of this clone. The V call is TRBV7-9, the J call TRBJ1-1; no definite D call. Germline CDR1 SEHNR, CDR2 FQNEAQ (reference sequence). There are 15 residues in the CDR3. With 1 base removed from V and 3 bases from J, the gap between germline ends came to 12 bases. CDR3 protein: CASSLGGGEDTEAFF. CDR3 coding DNA: TGTGCCAGCAGCTTAGGGGGAGGAGAGGACACTGAAGCTTTCTTT.

This sequence joins TRBV7-7 and TRBJ2-3; 10 nucleotides line up with TRBD1. The CDR3 contains 14 residues. In germline, CDR1 is SSHAT, CDR2 FNYEAQ (reference sequence). J was trimmed by 4 bases and V by 6 bases; bases with no gene match: 4. The CDR3 loop is CASSTGTGADTQYF. DNA of the CDR3: TGTGCCAGCAGTACGGGGACAGGGGCAGATACGCAGTATTTT.